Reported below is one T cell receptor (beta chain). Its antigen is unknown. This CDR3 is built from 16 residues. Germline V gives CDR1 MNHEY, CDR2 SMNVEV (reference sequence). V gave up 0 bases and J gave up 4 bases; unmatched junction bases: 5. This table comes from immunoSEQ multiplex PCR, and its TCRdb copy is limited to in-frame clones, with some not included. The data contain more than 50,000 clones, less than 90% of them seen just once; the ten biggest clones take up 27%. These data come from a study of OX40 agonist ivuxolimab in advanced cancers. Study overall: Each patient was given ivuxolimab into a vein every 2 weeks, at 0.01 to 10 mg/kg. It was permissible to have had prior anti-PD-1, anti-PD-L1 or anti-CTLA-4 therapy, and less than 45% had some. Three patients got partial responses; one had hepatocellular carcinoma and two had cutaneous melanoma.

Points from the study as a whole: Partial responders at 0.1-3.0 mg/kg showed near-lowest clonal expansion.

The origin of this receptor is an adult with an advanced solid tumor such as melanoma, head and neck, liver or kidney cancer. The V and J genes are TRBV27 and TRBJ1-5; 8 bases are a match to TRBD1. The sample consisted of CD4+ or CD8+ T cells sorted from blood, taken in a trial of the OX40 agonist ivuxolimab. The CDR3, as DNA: TGTGCCAGCAGTTTATCCGGGACAGGATGGAATCAGCCCCAGCATTTT. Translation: CASSLSGTGWNQPQHF.